The source of this T cell receptor beta chain is a study of T cell responses to AZD1222 COVID-19 vaccine. J gave up 0 bases and V 4 bases, and 5 bases lay outside the gene matches. CDR1 and CDR2 from the germline V gene are ENHRY and SYGVKD. This CDR3 region has 16 residues. About this clone: Its specificity is unknown.

Findings and limits, study-wide: Females outnumbered males among donors, who were mostly white British; clonal diversity was possibly underestimated. Nearly half of unique spike-specific TCRs reportedly avoided B.1.351 and B.1.1.7 mutated regions.

Assay: immunoSEQ multiplex PCR; the TCRdb copy retains only in-frame clones and omits some. The data hold 150,000 to 200,000 clones, with around 94% observed a single time. Second doses at about 4 or about 12 weeks were pooled. The source was peripheral blood, collected 28 days after the second AZD1222 dose. This rearrangement joins TRBV10-3 to TRBJ2-7; 11 nucleotides align to TRBD2. This receptor was taken from an adult who received the AZD1222 COVID-19 vaccine. This CDR3 is CAISGGTSGYSYEQYF. CDR3 DNA sequence: TGTGCCATCAGTGGCGGGACTAGCGGTTACTCCTACGAGCAGTACTTC.